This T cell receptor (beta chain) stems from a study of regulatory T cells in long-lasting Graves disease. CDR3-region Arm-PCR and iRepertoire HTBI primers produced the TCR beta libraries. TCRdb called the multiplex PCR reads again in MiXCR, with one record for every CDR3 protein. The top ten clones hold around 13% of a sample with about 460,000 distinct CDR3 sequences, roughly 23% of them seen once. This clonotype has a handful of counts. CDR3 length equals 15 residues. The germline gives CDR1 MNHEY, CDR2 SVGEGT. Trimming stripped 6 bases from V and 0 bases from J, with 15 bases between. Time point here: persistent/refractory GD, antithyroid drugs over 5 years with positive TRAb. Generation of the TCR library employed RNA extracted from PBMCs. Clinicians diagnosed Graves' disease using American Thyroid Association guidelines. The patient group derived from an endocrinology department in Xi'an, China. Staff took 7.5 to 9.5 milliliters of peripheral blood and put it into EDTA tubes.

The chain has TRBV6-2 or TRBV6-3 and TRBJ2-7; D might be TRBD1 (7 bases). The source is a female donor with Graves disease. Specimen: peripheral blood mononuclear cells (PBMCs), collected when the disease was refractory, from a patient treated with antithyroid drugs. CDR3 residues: CASSPDREASYEQYF. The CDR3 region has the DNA TGTGCCAGCAGCCCAGACAGGGAGGCCTCCTACGAGCAGTACTTC.